The rows below give T cell receptor beta chains drawn from one sample of a study of long-term antiretroviral therapy in people with HIV. The table came from immunoSEQ multiplex PCR; TCRdb's copy has only in-frame clones and leaves some out. The sample records more than 20,000 clones, 85% being singletons. The sequences come from unsorted PBMCs, collected roughly 4 years after starting antiretroviral therapy. The source is a man aged 18 to 30 with HIV. The CDR3 runs from the conserved cysteine through the conserved F or W. D genes are given only for firm matches. Clone size, where shown, is once, few, many, or a class for clones that have expanded.

j_call,cdr3_length,v_call,clone_size,d_call,cdr3_nt,cdr3_aa
TRBJ2-1,13,TRBV4-1,.,.,TGCGCCAGCAGCCCCCCAGGGGCGAATACCGCGTTCTTC,CASSPPGANTAFF
TRBJ2-1,15,TRBV29-1,.,TRBD2,TGCACCTCGGGGTCGGGGGGGCAAGGTGGGAATGAGCAGTTCTTC,CTSGSGGQGGNEQFF
TRBJ2-7,11,TRBV2,few,.,TGTGCCAGCAGTGGCTGGAGCGAGCAGTACTTC,CASSGWSEQYF
TRBJ2-1,15,TRBV7-8,.,TRBD2,TGTGCCAGCAGCTTTGGCGGGGGGGCCTACAATGAGCAGTTCTTC,CASSFGGGAYNEQFF
TRBJ2-3,15,TRBV6-1,once,.,TGTGCCAGCAGTGAAGAGATAGGGAGCACAGATACGCAGTATTTT,CASSEEIGSTDTQYF
TRBJ1-1,15,TRBV5-6,.,.,TGTGCCAGCAGCTTGGTCCCCCCTTCGGGCACTGAAGCTTTCTTT,CASSLVPPSGTEAFF
TRBJ1-2,15,TRBV7-3,few,.,TGTGCCAGCAGCTTAACCCACCGGGACAAATCCGGCTACACCTTC,CASSLTHRDKSGYTF
TRBJ1-1,13,TRBV29-1,.,TRBD1,TGCAGCGTCCTAGGGCAGGGGGACACTGAAGCTTTCTTT,CSVLGQGDTEAFF
TRBJ2-1,14,TRBV6-1,.,.,TGTGCCAGCAGTGAAAAGCCAGTCTACAATGAGCAGTTCTTC,CASSEKPVYNEQFF
TRBJ1-6,15,TRBV2,.,.,TGTGCCAGCCGAACCGGGACAAGGATAGGGTCACCCCTCCACTTT,CASRTGTRIGSPLHF
TRBJ1-6,14,TRBV7-6,few,.,TGTGCCAGCAGCTTAGGAGAAAGGAATTCACCCCTCCACTTT,CASSLGERNSPLHF
TRBJ2-5,14,TRBV5-1,.,.,TGCGCCAGCAGCTTGTTGGGGGTAGGAGAGACCCAGTACTTC,CASSLLGVGETQYF
TRBJ1-6,15,TRBV10-3,once,.,TGTGCCATCAGCTTGGGAGGGGGGAGGAATTCACCCCTCCACTTT,CAISLGGGRNSPLHF
TRBJ2-3,14,TRBV11-2,.,.,TGTGCCAGCAGCCTACGGACAAGGGAAGATACGCAGTATTTT,CASSLRTREDTQYF
TRBJ1-2,15,TRBV7-2,.,TRBD1,TGTGCCAGCAGCTTTGACCCCACAGGGGTCGTCGGCTACACCTTC,CASSFDPTGVVGYTF
TRBJ1-5,15,TRBV11-2,.,.,TGTGCCAGCAGCCTAGGGGTCAGCAGATGGTTCCCCCAGCATTTT,CASSLGVSRWFPQHF
TRBJ1-1,13,TRBV6-1,.,.,TGTGCCAGCAGGATACAGGATACGGGTGAAGCTTTCTTT,CASRIQDTGEAFF
TRBJ1-4,15,TRBV5-8,.,.,TGTGCCAGCAGCTTGCGGGACAAGGGATACGAAAAACTGTTTTTT,CASSLRDKGYEKLFF
TRBJ1-4,14,TRBV19,.,.,TGTGCCAGTAGTAGGACAGCAACTAATGAAAAACTGTTTTTT,CASSRTATNEKLFF
TRBJ1-1,15,TRBV28,.,TRBD1,TGTGCCAGCAGTTTAGGACAGGGATGGAACACTGAAGCTTTCTTT,CASSLGQGWNTEAFF
TRBJ1-4,14,TRBV19,once,TRBD1,TGTGCCAGTACCAAGCAGGGGGCGAGTGAAAAACTGTTTTTT,CASTKQGASEKLFF
TRBJ1-3,16,TRBV5-6,.,TRBD1,TGTGCCAGCAGCTTTTACACCGGACAGGGAGTCCGCACCATATATTTT,CASSFYTGQGVRTIYF
TRBJ1-2,17,TRBV5-1,.,TRBD1,TGCGCCAGCAGCCTCTCGGGACAGGGGAGAGGGAACTATGGCTACACCTTC,CASSLSGQGRGNYGYTF
TRBJ1-6,15,TRBV19,once,.,TGTGCCAGTAGTAAAGCACTCAGGGGTGATTCACCCCTCCACTTT,CASSKALRGDSPLHF
TRBJ1-4,14,TRBV10-3,.,.,TGTGCCATCAGTGACCCGAACATCAATGAAAAACTGTTTTTT,CAISDPNINEKLFF
TRBJ1-1,15,TRBV7-9,.,.,TGTGCCAGCAGCTCAATCACGACGAAGAACACTGAAGCTTTCTTT,CASSSITTKNTEAFF
TRBJ2-3,16,TRBV9,.,TRBD2,TGTGCCAGCAGCCCCGGACTAGACCGGTTCGCAGATACGCAGTATTTT,CASSPGLDRFADTQYF
TRBJ2-5,14,TRBV11-2,.,.,TGTGCCAGCAGCTTAGAAGATGTACTAGAGACCCAGTACTTC,CASSLEDVLETQYF
TRBJ2-3,14,TRBV5-4,.,.,TGTGCCAGCAGCCAGGACAGACCCACAGATACGCAGTATTTT,CASSQDRPTDTQYF
TRBJ1-2,15,TRBV29-1,few,.,TGCAGCGTTACCGGTCAGGGGAATTTGTACTATGGCTACACCTTC,CSVTGQGNLYYGYTF
TRBJ1-2,15,TRBV28,.,.,TGTGCCAGCAGTTTATCGGGCAGGTCTAACTATGGCTACACCTTC,CASSLSGRSNYGYTF
TRBJ2-1,15,TRBV27,.,TRBD1,TGTGCCAGCAGTCCGACAGGGGGCGCCTACAATGAGCAGTTCTTC,CASSPTGGAYNEQFF
TRBJ1-5,18,TRBV7-2,.,.,TGTGCCAGCAGCTTAGAGGCCCCGAGTGGCAATAGCAATCAGCCCCAGCATTTT,CASSLEAPSGNSNQPQHF
TRBJ2-7,14,TRBV6-4,.,TRBD2,TGTGCCAGCAGTGAAAGCGGGACCTCCTACGAGCAGTACTTC,CASSESGTSYEQYF
TRBJ2-1,15,TRBV6-1,.,TRBD2,TGTGCCAGCAGTGAAGCTAGCGGGGGCTACAATGAGCAGTTCTTC,CASSEASGGYNEQFF
TRBJ2-5,15,TRBV6-6,.,TRBD1,TGTGCCAGCAGTTGGGAGACAGGGGGCAAAGAGACCCAGTACTTC,CASSWETGGKETQYF
TRBJ2-1,11,TRBV5-1,.,.,TGCGCCAGCAGCTCCCTTGCGGAGCAGTTCTTC,CASSSLAEQFF
TRBJ2-5,15,TRBV6-5,.,TRBD2,TGTGCCAGCAGTCGCCGGACTAGCGGGGTTGGGACCCAGTACTTC,CASSRRTSGVGTQYF
TRBJ1-3,16,TRBV6-1,.,.,TGTGCCAGCAGTGAAAGCAGGCCTTTCTCTGGAAACACCATATATTTT,CASSESRPFSGNTIYF
TRBJ2-3,17,TRBV6-4,.,TRBD2,TGTGCCAGCAGCGCCGGGACTAGCGGGGGGAACACAGATACGCAGTATTTT,CASSAGTSGGNTDTQYF
TRBJ1-2,14,TRBV7-9,.,.,TGTGCCAGCAGCTTAGGTCTCCCAGGCGGGGGCTACACCTTC,CASSLGLPGGGYTF
TRBJ2-5,12,TRBV7-9,.,.,TGTGCCAGCAGCCCAGCCCCAGAGACCCAGTACTTC,CASSPAPETQYF